This entry lists 20 T cell receptor beta chains sequenced from one sample in a study of blood T cell repertoires in COVID-19. The method was immunoSEQ multiplex PCR; TCRdb's version includes in-frame clones alone and lacks a portion of them. The sample carries over 100,000 clones, 84% recorded once. What was sequenced was peripheral blood. The receptors derive from a man aged 35 to 55 with active or convalescent COVID-19.

The chain is built from TRBV19 and TRBJ1-6; 8 bases match TRBD1. After removal of 4 bases from V and 0 bases from J, the junction contained 11 bases not matched to a gene. The CDR3 totals 19 residues. CDR1 is LNHDA, CDR2 SQIVND, per germline (reference sequence). The CDR3 DNA reads as TGTGCCAGTAGTACGACCTCGACAGGGGTAAGCTCCTATAATTCACCCCTCCACTTT. Amino acid sequence: CASSTTSTGVSSYNSPLHF.

Remarks on this clone: This CDR3 is also generated by other DNA sequences in the sample. The chain is built from TRBV6-5 and TRBJ2-2, with a possible D match to TRBD1 (5 bases). The CDR3 contains 14 residues. In germline, CDR1 is MNHEY, CDR2 SVGAGI. Trimming cost V 6 bases and J 1 base, with 9 bases left between them. The CDR3 loop is CASRGQGNTGELFF. CDR3 sequence (DNA): TGTGCCAGCAGGGGCCAGGGGAACACCGGGGAGCTGTTTTTT.

The chain links TRBV9 to TRBJ2-2; 11 bases are shared with TRBD2. With 4 bases clipped from V and 6 bases from J, the junction kept 11 bases outside the gene matches. Germline V CDR1 and CDR2: SGDLS, YYNGEE. The length of the CDR3 is 17 residues. For the CDR3, the DNA is TGTGCCAGCAGCCCGGAGAGGCTAGCGGGGGGTTCCGGGGAGCTGTTTTTT. The encoded protein is CASSPERLAGGSGELFF.

The chain is built from TRBV4-3 and TRBJ2-7; D is possibly TRBD1 (5 bases). V lost 2 bases to trimming and J lost 1 base, with 12 bases between them. The CDR3 runs to 15 residues. Per the germline V gene, CDR1 is LGHNA and CDR2 is YSLEER. For the CDR3, the DNA is TGCGCCAGCAGCCAACTGTCGGACACTTCCTACGAGCAGTACTTC. It is translated as CASSQLSDTSYEQYF.

This chain joins TRBV19 and TRBJ1-3, with D perhaps TRBD1 (5 bases). The V end lost 4 bases, the J end lost 0 bases, and 16 bases lay between the germline ends. This CDR3 contains 17 residues. Per the germline V gene, CDR1 is LNHDA and CDR2 is SQIVND (reference sequence). CDR3 sequence (DNA): TGTGCCAGTAGTACCCCTTCACAGGCCTACTCTGGAAACACCATATATTTT. Protein sequence: CASSTPSQAYSGNTIYF.

This sequence joins TRBV9 and TRBJ1-2; tentatively, D is TRBD1 (5 bases). V was trimmed by 4 bases and J by 4 bases, leaving 26 bases between them. This CDR3 spans 18 amino acids. CDR1 SGDLS and CDR2 YYNGEE come from the germline V gene. CDR3 sequence: CASSPRGGTGDRFYGYTF. The CDR3 DNA reads as TGTGCCAGCAGCCCGCGGGGAGGTACCGGGGACCGCTTCTATGGCTACACCTTC. Supplemented by reference TRBV9 and TRBJ1-2, the full variable domain reads DSGVTQTPKHLITATGQRVTLRCSPRSGDLSVYWYQQSLDQGLQFLIQYYNGEERAKGNILERFSAQQFPDLHSELNLSSLELGDSALYFCASSPRGGTGDRFYGYTFGSGTRLTVV.

This clone was seen a handful of times. This rearrangement joins TRBV14 to TRBJ1-2, with 9 nucleotides matching TRBD1. The CDR3 has 15 residues. The V and J ends lost 5 bases and 4 bases, in that order; junction bases with no gene match: 8. Germline V gives CDR1 SGHDN, CDR2 FVKESK. Here the CDR3 reads CASSARQGGAYGYTF. The DNA of the CDR3 is TGTGCCAGCAGCGCGAGACAGGGGGGGGCCTATGGCTACACCTTC.

The chain joins TRBV3-1 (or the pseudogene TRBV3-2) to TRBJ1-1; possible D gene TRBD1, 5 bases. Trimming removed 1 base at V and 7 bases at J, with 7 bases between. The CDR3 runs to 12 residues. Germline V gene lookup returns CDR1 LGHDT and CDR2 YNNKEL (reference sequence). DNA of the CDR3: TGTGCCAGCAGCCAAGCGGGGGTTGAAGCTTTCTTT. Protein: CASSQAGVEAFF.

The CDR3 loop is CASSWRGDTDTQYF. CDR3 bases: TGCGCCAGCAGCTGGCGGGGGGACACAGATACGCAGTATTTT. The chain uses TRBV5-1 and TRBJ2-3, with 8 bases fitting TRBD2. J gave up 2 bases and V 3 bases, and 2 bases lay outside the gene matches. The CDR3 is 14 residues long. Germline CDR1 SGHRS, CDR2 YFSETQ.

The V gene is TRBV4-1, the J gene TRBJ2-5, with 8 bases fitting TRBD1. Losses at the gene ends were 1 base for V and 2 bases for J; bases not matched to a gene: 12. In germline, CDR1 is MGHRA, CDR2 YSYEKL. The CDR3 extends over 18 amino acids. The DNA of the CDR3 is TGCGCCAGCAGCCAAGTTCGTAGTCGGGACAGGATACAAGAGACCCAGTACTTC. This translates into CASSQVRSRDRIQETQYF.

The rearrangement uses TRBV5-1 and TRBJ2-3, with 8 bases lining up with TRBD2. This CDR3 has 15 residues. Germline CDR1 is SGHRS and CDR2 is YFSETQ. The V and J ends lost 0 bases and 1 base, in that order; junction bases with no gene match: 1. CDR3 amino acids: CASSLAGGRTDTQYF. Here the CDR3 DNA reads TGCGCCAGCAGCTTGGCGGGGGGGCGCACAGATACGCAGTATTTT.

The chain employs TRBV4-3 and TRBJ1-3; 10 bases map to TRBD1. Unmatched junction bases numbered 7, after V lost 4 bases and J lost 4 bases. The CDR3 is 16 residues long. Germline CDR1 is LGHNA and CDR2 is YSLEER. For the CDR3, the DNA is TGCGCCAGCAGCCGGGGACAGGGGAATCGAGGAAACACCATATATTTT. It encodes CASSRGQGNRGNTIYF.

The chain carries TRBV5-6 and TRBJ2-7; 9 nucleotides line up with TRBD1. Trimming removed 4 bases from V and 2 bases from J; junction bases left unmatched: 4. CDR3 size: 14 residues. The germline CDR1 and CDR2 sequences are SGHDT and YYEEEE. CDR3 loop: CASSTRDRAYEQYF. In DNA, the CDR3 is TGTGCCAGCAGCACCCGGGACAGGGCCTACGAGCAGTACTTC.

The V and J genes are TRBV7-9 and TRBJ2-7, with D perhaps TRBD1 (5 bases). V gave up 5 bases and J gave up 3 bases, with 8 bases separating them. CDR1 SEHNR and CDR2 FQNEAQ come from the germline V gene (reference sequence). The CDR3 runs to 12 residues. The CDR3 coding sequence is TGTGCCAGCAGCGCCCAGGGCTACGAGCAGTACTTC. Translated, it gives CASSAQGYEQYF.

J is TRBJ1-5 and V is TRBV5-5; D gene unclear. This CDR3 comprises 14 residues. V lost 4 bases and J lost 1, with 9 bases in between. Germline V lookup: CDR1 SGHKS, CDR2 YYEKEE (reference sequence). This chain's CDR3 is CASSQGGSNQPQHF. CDR3 sequence (DNA): TGTGCCAGCAGCCAAGGAGGGAGCAATCAGCCCCAGCATTTT.

The chain has TRBV7-9 and TRBJ2-6; weak D call: TRBD2 (5 bases). The germline V gene has CDR1 SEHNR and CDR2 FQNEAQ (reference sequence). V lost 2 bases and J 3 bases, leaving 8 bases between the germline ends. CDR3 size: 15 residues. CDR3 bases: TGTGCCAGCAGCTTATTGGGGAGTGGGGCCAACGTCCTGACTTTC. Translation: CASSLLGSGANVLTF.

V is TRBV7-2 and J is TRBJ2-2; 11 bases agree with TRBD2. After removal of 5 bases from V and 6 bases from J, the junction contained 8 bases not matched to a gene. The germline CDR1 and CDR2 sequences are SGHTA and FQGNSA. This CDR3 comprises 16 residues. The CDR3 DNA sequence: TGTGCCAGCAGCCCGACTAGCGGGGTGGTCTCCGGGGAGCTGTTTTTT. This sequence encodes CASSPTSGVVSGELFF.

This clone was seen once. The V gene is TRBV24-1, the J gene TRBJ1-5, with no clear D. CDR1 is KGHDR, CDR2 SFDVKD, per germline. Trimming removed 3 bases from V and 2 bases from J, with 10 bases in between. The CDR3 is made up of 15 amino acids. The CDR3 protein is CATSDTDLGNQPQHF. The CDR3 nucleotides are TGTGCCACCAGTGATACCGACCTAGGCAATCAGCCCCAGCATTTT.

The chain is built from TRBV18 and TRBJ1-1, with TRBD1 matching 9 bases. V gave up 3 bases and J gave up 4 bases; unmatched junction bases: 3. This CDR3 is built from 14 residues. Germline CDR1 and CDR2: KGHSH and LQKENI. Here the CDR3 reads CASSPGQGPTEAFF. CDR3 in DNA: TGTGCCAGCTCACCCGGACAGGGGCCCACTGAAGCTTTCTTT.

The chain employs TRBV7-3 and TRBJ1-5; 9 bases fit TRBD1. The CDR3 covers 15 residues. V lost 3 bases, J lost 1 base, and 1 base stayed unmatched. Germline loops: CDR1 SGHTA, CDR2 FQGTGA. The CDR3 nucleotides are TGTGCCAGCAGCTTGACAGGGGGAAGCAATCAGCCCCAGCATTTT. Its protein product is CASSLTGGSNQPQHF.